The clone carrying this T cell receptor (beta chain) is a singleton in its sample. Trimming removed 6 bases from V and 1 base from J, with 12 bases in between. Germline V CDR1 and CDR2: SGHVS, FQNEAQ. CDR3 length: 14 amino acids. TCR beta chains were sequenced at survey level with immunoSEQ. The protocol was immunoSEQ multiplex PCR, while the TCRdb copy is restricted to in-frame clones and leaves out a portion. The sample holds some 70,000 clones; just over 90% are singletons and the top ten take less than 4.5%. Sequenced sample: PBMCs. This clonotype originated in a man aged 35-49 years with rheumatoid arthritis. The chain combines TRBV7-8 with TRBJ1-1; D is perhaps TRBD1 (6 bases). The CDR3 bases are TGTGCCAGCAGTATATTACAGGGGAACACTGAAGCTTTCTTT. Residues: CASSILQGNTEAFF.